Included here is one TCR beta chain sequence, with context. The germline V gene encodes CDR1 SGHTA and CDR2 FQGTGA. The length of the CDR3 is 13 residues. V was cut by 7 bases and J by 6 bases, with 12 bases left in between. Clones were read by immunoSEQ multiplex PCR, and TCRdb kept only the in-frame ones, dropping some. This table has 120,000 or so clones, about 90% appearing once. The data derive from a study of T cell responses to AZD1222 COVID-19 vaccine. The sequencing used peripheral blood, collected on day 0 of AZD1222 vaccination. The origin of this receptor is an adult in good health. The gene calls are TRBV7-3 and TRBJ2-2, with D unresolved. The chain's CDR3 is CASKKEPPGELFF. The CDR3 nucleotides read TGTGCCAGCAAAAAGGAGCCCCCCGGGGAGCTGTTTTTT.